The 5 T cell receptor beta chains below come from one sample, sequenced in a study of technical replicates of blood from a handful of donors. This table comes from immunoSEQ multiplex PCR, and its TCRdb copy is limited to in-frame clones, with some not included. The repertoire holds tens of thousands of clones, with roughly 94% as singletons. Sequencing input: T cells isolated from PBMCs. Source of these receptors: a human donor in good health.

The chain carries TRBV6-5 and TRBJ2-7; maybe TRBD2 (5 bases). The germline gives CDR1 MNHEY, CDR2 SVGAGI. This CDR3 has 15 residues. Trimming took 11 bases from V and 0 from J, leaving 20 bases between them. CDR3 sequence (DNA): TGTGCCGTCTCCGAAGTGAGCGGTCTCTCCTACGAGCAGTACTTC. It is translated as CAVSEVSGLSYEQYF.

The table lists this clone with a count of one. The rearrangement uses TRBV18 and TRBJ2-5; 7 bases match TRBD1. The V and J ends lost 1 base and 4 bases, in that order; junction bases with no gene match: 6. The CDR3 loop spans 15 amino acids. Germline-derived CDR1 and CDR2 are KGHSH and LQKENI. CDR3 protein: CASSPRTGGRETQYF. DNA for the CDR3: TGTGCCAGCTCACCACGGACAGGCGGTCGAGAGACCCAGTACTTC.

The chain joins TRBV15 to TRBJ2-3; D is unresolved. The V end lost 5 bases, the J end lost 9 bases, and 12 bases lay between the germline ends. This CDR3 spans 12 amino acids. The V gene's germline CDR1 is LNHNV and CDR2 YYDKDF (reference sequence). CDR3 protein: CATSSESITQYF. The CDR3 nucleotides read TGTGCCACCAGCTCCGAATCTATCACGCAGTATTTT.

The chain joins TRBV7-9 to TRBJ2-7; TRBD2 might be the D (6 bases). The CDR3 loop spans 16 amino acids. Per the germline V gene, CDR1 is SEHNR and CDR2 is FQNEAQ (reference sequence). The V end lost 5 bases, the J end lost 4 bases, and 21 bases lay between the germline ends. CDR3 in amino acids: CASSRGNFPAQYEQYF. The CDR3 DNA sequence: TGTGCCAGCAGCCGGGGGAACTTCCCAGCGCAATACGAGCAGTACTTC.

V and J are TRBV27 and TRBJ2-3, with D possibly TRBD1 on 5 matching bases. The V end was cut by 4 bases, the J end by 1 base, with 9 bases between. This CDR3 comprises 14 residues. In germline, CDR1 is MNHEY, CDR2 SMNVEV (reference sequence). The CDR3 sequence is CASSSPQGTDTQYF. CDR3 nucleotide sequence: TGTGCCAGCAGTTCGCCACAGGGCACAGATACGCAGTATTTT.